This T cell receptor beta chain was retrieved from a study of T cell repertoires in cytomegalovirus infection. Study-wide background: Public TCR beta signatures indicated both CMV infection and matching HLA type.

Of note for this clonotype: The antigen is undetermined.

CDR3 length: 13 amino acids. V lost 3 bases and J 6 bases, leaving 9 bases between the germline ends. TCRdb processed the reads anew with MiXCR; each CDR3 protein has one entry. The data show about 340,000 distinct CDR3 sequences, roughly 29% seen once. This specimen consisted of cultured PBMCs, obtained from culture after CMV antigen stimulation. This chain uses TRBV12-3 or TRBV12-4 with TRBJ2-1, with a weak D call TRBD2 (5 bases). The clonotype comes from a human donor in good health (CMV status not recorded). Some clones in this sample may be carry-over from other donors' samples. CDR3: CASSLRLANEQFF. CDR3 in DNA: TGTGCCAGCAGTTTGCGGCTAGCCAATGAGCAGTTCTTC.